The 3 T cell receptor beta chains below were found in one sample sequenced in a study of PD-1 blockade in classical Hodgkin lymphoma (dated by TCRdb to the early 2020s). Library method: the immunoSEQ multiplex PCR assay. TCRdb stores this immuneACCESS table with in-frame sequences only. Part of the clones is absent; in the studies checked, under half of the shortfall reflects unresolved V genes, and no reason is known for the rest. This sample holds more than 40,000 clones; around 80% were observed only once. The top ten hold 37% of the sample. Read against the paper, the sample's time point label means: cycle 4 day 1 (C4D1), after less than seven weeks of nivolumab. All trial patients had relapsed after autologous stem cell transplantation, with cohorts A, B and C differing in prior brentuximab vedotin exposure. Sequenced material: peripheral blood mononuclear cells (PBMCs), taken before the fourth cycle of nivolumab. These receptors all come from a human donor with classical Hodgkin lymphoma.

The chain employs TRBV7-2 and TRBJ1-2; D is undetermined. Trimming shortened V by 5 bases and J by 8 bases, and 12 bases separated the two germline ends. There are 12 residues in the CDR3. The germline CDR1 and CDR2 sequences are SGHTA and FQGNSA. CDR3 region: CASSQIFLGYTF. The CDR3 nucleotides are TGTGCCAGCAGCCAAATTTTTCTGGGCTACACCTTC.

CDR3 in DNA: TGTGCCAGCAGCTCCTCGACTAGCGGGGGCCTATTTAGCACAGATACGCAGTATTTT. Amino acid sequence: CASSSSTSGGLFSTDTQYF. The V gene is TRBV11-2, the J gene TRBJ2-3, with TRBD2 matching over 12 bases. Looked up from germline, CDR1 is SGHAT and CDR2 is FQNNGV. This CDR3 is built from 19 residues. The J segment lost 0 bases and the V segment lost 4 bases, leaving 11 bases of the junction unmatched.

The chain is built from TRBV6-1 and TRBJ1-5, with D perhaps matching TRBD1 (5 bases). Trimming took off 4 bases at V and 0 bases at J, with 19 bases between the two ends. CDR3 size: 18 residues. Germline CDR1 reads MNHNS; CDR2 reads SASEGT. CDR3: CASSGPGSRTYSNQPQHF. The CDR3 nucleotides are TGTGCCAGCAGTGGACCAGGGTCGCGAACGTATAGCAATCAGCCCCAGCATTTT.